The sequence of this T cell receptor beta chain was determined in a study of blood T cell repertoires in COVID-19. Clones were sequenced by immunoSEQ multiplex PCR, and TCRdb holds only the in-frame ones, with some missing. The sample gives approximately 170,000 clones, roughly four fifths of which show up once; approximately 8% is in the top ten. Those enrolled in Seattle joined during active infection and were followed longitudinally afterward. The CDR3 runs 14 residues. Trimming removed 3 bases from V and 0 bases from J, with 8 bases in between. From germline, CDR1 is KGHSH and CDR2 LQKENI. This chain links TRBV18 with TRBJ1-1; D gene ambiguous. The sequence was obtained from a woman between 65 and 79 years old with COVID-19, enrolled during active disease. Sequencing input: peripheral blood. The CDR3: CASSPFTVNTEAFF. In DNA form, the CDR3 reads TGTGCCAGCTCACCTTTTACGGTGAACACTGAAGCTTTCTTT.